Below are 10 T cell receptor beta chains sequenced from a single sample in a study of T cells in Graves' hyperthyroidism and ophthalmopathy. What was amplified from RNA transcripts were TCR beta CDR3 regions. TCR CDR3 regions were first amplified by RT-PCR with HTBI primers. TCRdb processed the multiplex PCR reads anew with MiXCR; each CDR3 protein has one entry. Among roughly 180,000 distinct CDR3 sequences listed, 8% to 9.5% were seen once. The material sequenced was blood. The receptors come from a woman between 18 and 29 years old with Graves' hyperthyroidism that later progressed to Graves' ophthalmopathy.

This clonotype occurred many times. The chain carries TRBV20-1 and TRBJ2-5; a weak D match, TRBD1 (5 bases). The germline V gene has CDR1 DFQATT and CDR2 SNEGSKA (reference sequence). The CDR3 has 11 amino acids. V was cut by 0 bases and J by 7 bases, with 6 bases left in between. The CDR3 is CSARDRGTQYF. As DNA, the CDR3 is TGCAGTGCTAGAGATAGGGGGACCCAGTACTTC.

This clonotype was counted only a few times. The V and J genes are TRBV6-1 and TRBJ2-6; D is ambiguous. This CDR3 is built from 14 residues. Trimming left V 5 bases short and J 0 bases short, with 5 bases between. Germline V gene data show CDR1 as MNHNS and CDR2 as SASEGT. The CDR3 DNA sequence: TGTGCCAGCAGTTATTCCTCTGGGGCCAACGTCCTGACTTTC. This gives the protein CASSYSSGANVLTF.

This clonotype was observed a few times. The chain combines TRBV5-1 with TRBJ1-4, with 9 bases identical to TRBD1. V gave up 4 bases and J gave up 8 bases; unmatched junction bases: 6. Germline lookup yields CDR1 SGHRS and CDR2 YFSETQ. CDR3 length equals 14 residues. The CDR3 region is CASSQGQGFEKLFF. In nucleotides, the CDR3 is TGCGCCAGCAGCCAGGGACAGGGCTTCGAAAAACTGTTTTTT. Full variable domain (outside the CDR3, taken from reference TRBV5-1 and TRBJ1-4): KAGVTQTPRYLIKTRGQQVTLSCSPISGHRSVSWYQQTPGQGLQFLFEYFSETQRNKGNFPGRFSGRQFSNSRSEMNVSTLELGDSALYLCASSQGQGFEKLFFGSGTQLSVL.

The table lists this clonotype with many counts. The rearrangement links TRBV7-8 to TRBJ1-6; D might be TRBD1 (5 bases). The CDR3 has 15 amino acids. The germline gives CDR1 SGHVS, CDR2 FQNEAQ. V was clipped by 3 bases and J by 5 bases, with 11 bases between them. CDR3 sequence (DNA): TGTGCCAGCAGCTTCGCAGGGTTCGATAATTCACCCCTCCACTTT. It specifies CASSFAGFDNSPLHF.

The J gene is TRBJ2-2, the V gene TRBV7-9; TRBD1 agrees at 7 bases. With 5 bases clipped from V and 4 bases from J, the junction kept 10 bases outside the gene matches. This CDR3 region has 16 residues. Germline V gene data show CDR1 as SEHNR and CDR2 as FQNEAQ (reference sequence). This CDR3 is CASSPPGTVSTGELFF. In nucleotides, the CDR3 is TGTGCCAGCAGCCCCCCCGGGACAGTAAGCACCGGGGAGCTGTTTTTT.

In its sample, this clonotype was seen many times. The chain combines TRBV3-1 with TRBJ1-1, with TRBD1 matching 7 bases. The CDR3 sequence is 15 residues long. The trim removed 1 base at V and 5 bases at J, leaving 7 bases unmatched. Germline CDR1 and CDR2: LGHDT and YNNKEL (reference sequence). CDR3 sequence reads: CASSQGAGGGTEAFF. The CDR3 DNA reads as TGTGCCAGCAGCCAAGGGGCAGGGGGTGGGACTGAAGCTTTCTTT.

This clonotype was recorded many times. The V gene is TRBV3-1, the J gene TRBJ2-1; D unclear. CDR3 length equals 11 residues. The germline V gene has CDR1 LGHDT and CDR2 YNNKEL (reference sequence). V shed 1 base and J shed 10 bases, with 5 bases lying between them. For the CDR3, the DNA is TGTGCCAGCAGCCAAGCATTCGAGCAGTTCTTC. It codes for CASSQAFEQFF.

This clonotype was counted at least ten times. The chain links TRBV12-3 or TRBV12-4 to TRBJ2-4; D remains ambiguous. The length of the CDR3 is 18 residues. V lost 6 bases, J lost 3 bases, and 24 bases lay in between. The CDR3 DNA reads as TGTGCCAGCAGCCTTCTTCCGGGCCCAGGACGTGGCAAAAACATTCAGTACTTC. Its protein product is CASSLLPGPGRGKNIQYF.

This clonotype was seen at least ten times. V is TRBV20-1 and J is TRBJ1-2; a possible D gene is TRBD1 (5 bases). From germline, CDR1 is DFQATT and CDR2 SNEGSKA (reference sequence). This CDR3 region has 15 residues. V was shortened by 4 bases and J by 4 bases, with 19 bases between the two germline ends. The CDR3: CSAIEPVRGSYGYTF. CDR3 nucleotides: TGCAGTGCTATTGAACCGGTGAGGGGATCCTATGGCTACACCTTC.

The chain recombines TRBV10-3 with TRBJ1-5; D gene unclear. Per germline, CDR1 ENHRY and CDR2 SYGVKD. This CDR3 is 12 amino acids long. The ends were cut back, 2 bases at V and 4 bases at J, with 3 bases in the middle. Here the CDR3 DNA reads TGTGCCATCAGTGAGACTAATCAGCCCCAGCATTTT. Translated: CAISETNQPQHF.